Detailed here is one T cell receptor (beta chain). The sample comes from a study of cytomegalovirus exposure and HLA in healthy donors. CDR1 and CDR2 (germline): MRHNA, SNTAGT. The CDR3 spans 15 residues. Trimming removed 6 bases at V and 0 bases at J, with 15 bases between. Data came from immunoSEQ multiplex PCR; TCRdb stores just in-frame clones and leaves some out. Here the sample spans some 170,000 clones, about 87% being singletons. Sequencing input: PBMCs. The clonotype was recovered from a woman aged 25 to 39 in good health and CMV-seronegative. J is TRBJ2-7 and V is TRBV6-4; D is possibly TRBD2 (5 bases). The CDR3 region is CASRGDGGLSYEQYF. The CDR3 bases are TGTGCCAGCAGGGGCGATGGCGGACTCTCCTACGAGCAGTACTTC.